The 13 T cell receptor beta chains listed next were all sequenced from one sample in a study of a mutant IDH1 vaccine in newly diagnosed glioma listed by TCRdb under 2021. Library preparation was by the immunoSEQ multiplex PCR assay. TCRdb took over this immuneACCESS table, retaining in-frame rearrangements with V and J assigned. Such tables are incomplete; in checked studies, under half of the missing clones stem from an unresolved V gene, and the remainder is unexplained. The sample contains 60,000 to 70,000 clones, roughly 87% of them found a single time. 3.8% of the sample goes to the ten largest clones. What this sample's time point label stands for: week 47, end of study. A 20-mer mutant IDH1 peptide at 300 micrograms in Montanide made up each vaccine dose, which was injected subcutaneously together with topical imiquimod. No antigen has been assigned to these receptors. The material sequenced was PBMCs, taken from a glioma patient whose treatment included an IDH1 peptide vaccine. The receptors come from a man aged 25 to 40 with glioma.

As DNA, the CDR3 is TGTGCCAGCAGTCCTCAGGGGGGGACTGAAGCTTTCTTT. It specifies CASSPQGGTEAFF. The chain joins TRBV27 to TRBJ1-1; 7 bases match TRBD1. The V gene's germline CDR1 is MNHEY and CDR2 SMNVEV (reference sequence). The CDR3 is 13 amino acids. J gave up 5 bases and V 5 bases, and 5 bases lay outside the gene matches.

The gene calls are TRBV27 and TRBJ2-7; the match to TRBD2 covers 7 bases. V lost 6 bases to trimming and J lost 4 bases; unmatched junction nucleotides: 3. The CDR3 is made up of 12 amino acids. The germline CDR1 and CDR2 sequences are MNHEY and SMNVEV (reference sequence). CDR3 DNA sequence: TGTGCCAGCAGGACGGGGGGTTACGAGCAGTACTTC. It encodes CASRTGGYEQYF.

The rearrangement links TRBV28 to TRBJ1-4; 9 bases fit TRBD1. Germline CDR1 MDHEN, CDR2 SYDVKM. V was pared by 5 bases and J by 8 bases, with 6 bases of the junction left unmatched. This CDR3 has 14 residues. The DNA of the CDR3 is TGTGCCAGCAGTGAAACAGGGGGCGAAGAAAAACTGTTTTTT. This codes for CASSETGGEEKLFF.

This chain joins TRBV7-6 and TRBJ2-1; maybe TRBD1 (5 bases). The CDR3 runs to 17 residues. Per the germline V gene, CDR1 is SGHVS and CDR2 is FNYEAQ. Trimming removed 5 bases from V and 7 bases from J, with 24 bases in between. In DNA form, the CDR3 reads TGTGCCAGCAGCCCAGGGAAGAGCCGAGATCTAAAGAATGAGCAGTTCTTC. Its protein product is CASSPGKSRDLKNEQFF.

This clone appeared a few times. This chain links TRBV4-1 with TRBJ1-6; 7 bases are a match to TRBD1. Germline trimming cut 0 bases from V and 11 bases from J; bases unmatched to any gene: 10. This CDR3 comprises 16 residues. The germline V gene has CDR1 MGHRA and CDR2 YSYEKL. CDR3 nucleotide sequence: TGCGCCAGCAGCCAAGAAATAGAACAGGGGTATACACCCCTCCACTTT. Residues: CASSQEIEQGYTPLHF.

V usage is TRBV28 and J usage is TRBJ1-4, with 7 bases fitting TRBD1. The CDR3 has 17 residues. From germline, CDR1 is MDHEN and CDR2 SYDVKM. V gave up 4 bases and J gave up 0 bases; unmatched junction bases: 8. Here the CDR3 reads CASSSLRTGATNEKLFF. The CDR3 DNA reads as TGTGCCAGCAGTTCATTAAGGACAGGAGCAACTAATGAAAAACTGTTTTTT.

This rearrangement joins TRBV4-1 to TRBJ2-2, with a weak D call TRBD2 (5 bases). CDR1 and CDR2 (germline): MGHRA, YSYEKL. This CDR3 spans 14 amino acids. The ends were cut back, 8 bases at V and 1 base at J, with 11 bases in the middle. CDR3 sequence (DNA): TGCGCCAGCCGGAGGACTGTGAACACCGGGGAGCTGTTTTTT. Translation gives CASRRTVNTGELFF.

V gene TRBV4-1 combines with J gene TRBJ1-5, with D uncertain. CDR1 is MGHRA, CDR2 YSYEKL, per germline. The ends were cut back, 4 bases at V and 0 bases at J, with 19 bases in the middle. The CDR3 loop spans 18 amino acids. The CDR3 is CASSRRTIMLDSNQPQHF. CDR3 DNA: TGCGCCAGCAGCCGTCGGACTATCATGCTGGATAGCAATCAGCCCCAGCATTTT.

The V call is TRBV9, the J call TRBJ1-5; D remains unclear. Per the germline V gene, CDR1 is SGDLS and CDR2 is YYNGEE. The CDR3 has 13 residues. The V end was cut by 0 bases, the J end by 7 bases, with 8 bases between. The CDR3 sequence: CASSVGGGQPQHF. In DNA form, the CDR3 reads TGTGCCAGCAGCGTAGGAGGAGGACAGCCCCAGCATTTT.

The gene calls are TRBV2 and TRBJ1-1; D is unclear. The germline gives CDR1 SNHLY, CDR2 FYNNEI. This CDR3 region has 13 residues. V was cut by 9 bases and J by 2 bases, with 13 bases left in between. CDR3 DNA sequence: TGTGCCAGTCACGCTGACCGAAACACTGAAGCTTTCTTT. Translation gives CASHADRNTEAFF.

The rearrangement uses TRBV29-1 and TRBJ2-7; D remains unclear. CDR1 is SQVTM, CDR2 ANQGSEA, per germline. Trimming removed 4 bases from V and 0 bases from J, with 13 bases in between. The CDR3 sequence is 14 residues long. Written as DNA, the CDR3 is TGCAGCGTTGGGTGGCGGTCGAACTCCTACGAGCAGTACTTC. Translated, it gives CSVGWRSNSYEQYF.

This chain connects TRBV7-9 to TRBJ2-3; D ambiguous. Per the germline V gene, CDR1 is SEHNR and CDR2 is FQNEAQ (reference sequence). V was trimmed by 2 bases and J by 3 bases, leaving 9 bases between them. The CDR3 runs to 14 residues. DNA for the CDR3: TGTGCCAGCAGCTTACAATCGCGGACAGATACGCAGTATTTT. Amino acid sequence: CASSLQSRTDTQYF.

The chain joins TRBV27 to TRBJ1-5; D ambiguous. V was shortened by 0 bases and J by 0 bases, with 9 bases between the two germline ends. CDR3 length: 16 residues. Germline V gives CDR1 MNHEY, CDR2 SMNVEV (reference sequence). The CDR3 DNA reads TGTGCCAGCAGTTTATCGTCCCACCGTAGCAATCAGCCCCAGCATTTT. Translated: CASSLSSHRSNQPQHF.